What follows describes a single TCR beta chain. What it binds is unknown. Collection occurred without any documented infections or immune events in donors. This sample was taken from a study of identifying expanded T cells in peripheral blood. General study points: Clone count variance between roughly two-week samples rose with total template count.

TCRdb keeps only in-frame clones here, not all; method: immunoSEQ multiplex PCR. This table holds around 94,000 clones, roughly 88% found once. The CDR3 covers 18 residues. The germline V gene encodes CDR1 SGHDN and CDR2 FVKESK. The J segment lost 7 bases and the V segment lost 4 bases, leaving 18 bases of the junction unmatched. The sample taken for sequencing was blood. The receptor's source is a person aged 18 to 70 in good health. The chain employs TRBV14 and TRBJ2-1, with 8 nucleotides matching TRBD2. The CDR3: CASSLRGLARRWVNEQFF. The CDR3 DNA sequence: TGTGCCAGCAGCCTTCGCGGACTAGCTCGACGGTGGGTGAATGAGCAGTTCTTC.